A single TCR beta chain is shown here with its context. Original methodology: From reference gene primer amplification, estimates of nucleated cell counts were derived. The table came from immunoSEQ multiplex PCR; TCRdb's copy has only in-frame clones and leaves some out. D and trimming come from the DNA, and the V and J calls and clone size come from that table. The table shows 200,000 to 300,000 clones, with approximately 88% occurring only once. This sample was taken from a study of blood T cell repertoires in COVID-19. Study-wide background: Sources were T cells, B-cell-depleted T cells, or PBMCs; the material itself was cDNA or gDNA.

The germline V gene encodes CDR1 MNHEY and CDR2 SVGAGI. With 3 bases clipped from V and 4 bases from J, the junction kept 6 bases outside the gene matches. CDR3 length: 14 amino acids. V usage is TRBV6-5 and J usage is TRBJ2-7, with 7 positions matching TRBD1. This receptor was identified in a woman aged 40 to 50 who had been exposed to COVID-19. The sequenced material came from PBMCs or T cells enriched from blood (not recorded which). CDR3 region: CASSYSRQGYEQYF. CDR3 sequence (DNA): TGTGCCAGCAGTTATTCTAGACAGGGTTACGAGCAGTACTTC.